This T cell receptor (beta chain) was sequenced in a study of cytomegalovirus exposure and HLA in healthy donors. Study-level findings and limits: The CMV antigen specificity of a few CMV-associated chains was confirmed through in vitro analysis.

The V gene's germline CDR1 is GTSNPN and CDR2 SVGIG (reference sequence). The CDR3 has 15 residues. Unmatched junction bases numbered 6, after V lost 0 bases and J lost 5 bases. With 60 Vbeta and 13 Jbeta primers, the PCR was carried out. The method was immunoSEQ multiplex PCR; TCRdb's version includes in-frame clones alone and lacks a portion of them. Among under 200,000 clones listed, about 75% were seen once. This clone came up a few times. Its antigen is undetermined. Sequenced sample: PBMCs. V and J are TRBV30 and TRBJ2-5; 10 bases align to TRBD2. The origin of this receptor is a male donor in good health and CMV-seronegative. The CDR3 sequence is CAWSVGLAGVETQYF. Here the CDR3 DNA reads TGTGCCTGGAGTGTAGGTCTAGCGGGAGTGGAGACCCAGTACTTC.